A single sample gave rise to the 30 T cell receptor beta chains below, sequenced in a study of OX40 agonist ivuxolimab in advanced cancers. Library prep was done by the immunoSEQ multiplex PCR assay. TCRdb provides this immuneACCESS table in a form limited to in-frame rearrangements. Some clones are lacking; in checked studies, under half of them reflect an unresolved V gene, and why the rest are absent is not known. The sample has about 79,000 clones on record, 80% to 95% of them singletons. The ten most abundant clones make up roughly 7.4% of the sample. The source material was CD4+ or CD8+ T cells sorted from blood, sampled in a trial of the OX40 agonist ivuxolimab. These TCRs come from an adult with an advanced solid tumor such as melanoma, head and neck, liver or kidney cancer.

This clone was observed a handful of times. The chain uses TRBV6-4 and TRBJ2-7; maybe TRBD2 (6 bases). V gave up 11 bases and J gave up 1 base, with 15 bases separating them. The CDR3 consists of 13 residues. CDR1 and CDR2 (germline): MRHNA, SNTAGT. CDR3 nucleotides: TGTGCCCCCCCCGGGGGAGTATCCTACGAGCAGTACTTC. It specifies CAPPGGVSYEQYF.

The chain is built from TRBV4-1 and TRBJ2-3; 8 bases map to TRBD2. The germline V gene encodes CDR1 MGHRA and CDR2 YSYEKL. This CDR3 is 17 amino acids long. V shed 1 base, J shed 8 bases, and the junction held 14 bases outside the gene matches. The CDR3 protein is CASSQGKSSGKSLTQYF. DNA for the CDR3: TGCGCCAGCAGCCAAGGAAAAAGTAGCGGGAAATCCCTTACGCAGTATTTT.

The rearrangement uses TRBV28 and TRBJ1-2; no clear D gene. CDR1 is MDHEN and CDR2 is SYDVKM in the germline V gene. Trimming removed 6 bases at V and 3 bases at J, with 8 bases between. The length of the CDR3 is 12 residues. CDR3 region: CASSPWDYGYTF. The CDR3 region has the DNA TGTGCCAGCAGCCCCTGGGACTATGGCTACACCTTC.

V and J are TRBV7-9 and TRBJ1-1, with TRBD1 matching 8 bases. From germline, CDR1 is SEHNR and CDR2 FQNEAQ (reference sequence). The CDR3 totals 15 residues. V dropped 5 bases and J dropped 0; count of bases not matched to a gene: 5. The CDR3 sequence: CASSPMTGVNTEAFF. CDR3 DNA: TGTGCCAGCAGCCCAATGACAGGGGTGAACACTGAAGCTTTCTTT.

V is TRBV6-5 and J is TRBJ2-2; D call uncertain. CDR1 and CDR2 from the germline V gene are MNHEY and SVGAGI. V lost 7 bases, J lost 4 bases, and 13 bases lay in between. This CDR3 comprises 14 residues. This CDR3 is CASTLGLSTGELFF. In DNA form, the CDR3 reads TGTGCCAGCACCCTGGGCCTGTCCACCGGGGAGCTGTTTTTT.

The rearrangement uses TRBV18 and TRBJ1-5; D uncertain. Germline V gene lookup returns CDR1 KGHSH and CDR2 LQKENI. The CDR3 covers 15 residues. With 3 bases removed from V and 3 bases from J, the gap between germline ends came to 12 bases. The CDR3 spells CASSPLGRDNQPQHF. In DNA, the CDR3 is TGTGCCAGCTCACCCCTCGGACGGGACAATCAGCCCCAGCATTTT.

The rearrangement joins TRBV29-1 to TRBJ2-3; D call uncertain. Trimming shortened V by 7 bases and J by 7 bases, and 9 bases separated the two germline ends. This CDR3 is built from 10 residues. Germline assignment: CDR1 SQVTM and CDR2 ANQGSEA. The CDR3 bases are TGCAGCGCCGCGAGCAATACGCAGTATTTT. Amino acids: CSAASNTQYF.

This rearrangement joins TRBV28 to TRBJ2-7, with 11 bases fitting TRBD1. This CDR3 has 15 residues. V lost 4 bases and J lost 4; bases outside the gene matches: 6. In germline, CDR1 is MDHEN, CDR2 SYDVKM. The CDR3 is CASSSWTGGLYEQYF. CDR3 DNA sequence: TGTGCCAGCAGTTCCTGGACAGGGGGCTTGTACGAGCAGTACTTC.

The chain has TRBV28 and TRBJ1-3; D is possibly TRBD1 (5 bases). In germline, CDR1 is MDHEN, CDR2 SYDVKM. This CDR3 spans 13 amino acids. V was trimmed by 4 bases and J by 3 bases, leaving 7 bases between them. Here the CDR3 reads CASSWTSGNTIYF. CDR3 coding DNA: TGTGCCAGCAGTTGGACAAGTGGAAACACCATATATTTT.

The genes are TRBV4-1 and TRBJ2-7; TRBD2 agrees at 10 bases. CDR3 size: 19 residues. The V segment lost 0 bases and the J segment 5 bases; nucleotides outside the gene matches: 16. Germline V gene sequence: CDR1 MGHRA, CDR2 YSYEKL. CDR3: CASSQDEAGRSGRWNEQYF. CDR3 nucleotide sequence: TGCGCCAGCAGCCAAGACGAAGCGGGCCGTAGCGGGAGGTGGAACGAGCAGTACTTC.

V usage is TRBV6-1 and J usage is TRBJ2-7; 9 bases line up with TRBD1. V gave up 6 bases and J gave up 6 bases; unmatched junction bases: 9. CDR3 length: 14 residues. Germline V gene data show CDR1 as MNHNS and CDR2 as SASEGT. The CDR3 region has the DNA TGTGCCAGCAGCACCGCGGGGACAGGGTCCGAGCAGTACTTC. Encoded protein: CASSTAGTGSEQYF.

The chain carries TRBV27 and TRBJ2-1; TRBD1 matches at 7 bases. CDR1 is MNHEY and CDR2 is SMNVEV in the germline V gene (reference sequence). With 6 bases clipped from V and 7 bases from J, the junction kept 18 bases outside the gene matches. CDR3 length equals 17 residues. The CDR3 nucleotides are TGTGCCAGCAGGAGAAAAGGGGGCGCAGAGTCGGGAAATGAGCAGTTCTTC. Amino acids: CASRRKGGAESGNEQFF.

This clone was recorded a few times. This rearrangement joins TRBV27 to TRBJ1-1; D uncertain. This CDR3 region has 14 residues. V was cut by 6 bases and J by 1 base, with 12 bases left in between. Germline V lookup: CDR1 MNHEY, CDR2 SMNVEV (reference sequence). The CDR3 sequence is CASRKTGRNTEAFF. The CDR3, as DNA: TGTGCCAGCAGGAAGACGGGGAGGAACACTGAAGCTTTCTTT.

V gene TRBV19 combines with J gene TRBJ2-2; D is undetermined. Germline V gene lookup returns CDR1 LNHDA and CDR2 SQIVND (reference sequence). The CDR3 is made up of 14 amino acids. V lost 3 bases, J lost 0 bases, and 5 bases lay in between. DNA for the CDR3: TGTGCCAGTAGTATCGGACCGAACACCGGGGAGCTGTTTTTT. Protein product: CASSIGPNTGELFF.

The chain has TRBV5-1 and TRBJ2-3; 9 nucleotides agree with TRBD2. The J segment lost 4 bases and the V segment lost 4 bases, leaving 10 bases of the junction unmatched. This CDR3 has 16 amino acids. CDR1 is SGHRS and CDR2 is YFSETQ in the germline V gene. CDR3 sequence: CASSRLAAGVPDTQYF. DNA of the CDR3: TGCGCCAGCAGCAGACTAGCGGCAGGGGTCCCAGATACGCAGTATTTT.

CDR3 DNA sequence: TGTGCCAGCAGGACGGCAGATACGCAGTATTTT. Protein: CASRTADTQYF. The J gene is TRBJ2-3, the V gene TRBV6-6; D is uncertain. The CDR3 is 11 residues long. The ends were cut back, 6 bases at V and 4 bases at J, with 5 bases in the middle. CDR1 MNHNY and CDR2 SVGAGI come from the germline V gene (reference sequence).

The chain uses TRBV10-3 and TRBJ2-1; D is perhaps TRBD2 (6 bases). The CDR3 loop spans 13 amino acids. Trimming pared 2 bases from V and 8 bases from J, leaving 10 bases between. Per germline, CDR1 ENHRY and CDR2 SYGVKD. The CDR3, as DNA: TGTGCCATCAGTGAGACGCGGGACCATGAGCAGTTCTTC. As protein: CAISETRDHEQFF.

The chain recombines TRBV28 with TRBJ2-3, with 9 bases fitting TRBD2. Germline CDR1 is MDHEN and CDR2 is SYDVKM. J lost 4 bases, V lost 3 bases, and 5 bases had no gene match. This CDR3 contains 15 residues. Here the CDR3 DNA reads TGTGCCAGCAGTTTTTTGGCGGGAGGGCCAGATACGCAGTATTTT. Its translation is CASSFLAGGPDTQYF. The whole variable domain, filled in from reference TRBV28 and TRBJ2-3, reads DVKVTQSSRYLVKRTGEKVFLECVQDMDHENMFWYRQDPGLGLRLIYFSYDVKMKEKGDIPEGYSVSREKKERFSLILESASTNQTSMYLCASSFLAGGPDTQYFGPGTRLTVL.

The rearrangement links TRBV6-1 to TRBJ2-2; D is possibly TRBD1 (5 bases). This CDR3 has 14 residues. The germline V gene has CDR1 MNHNS and CDR2 SASEGT. V lost 8 bases and J 4 bases, leaving 14 bases between the germline ends. In DNA form, the CDR3 reads TGTGCCAGCGCTTTAAGAAGGGGCACCGGGGAGCTGTTTTTT. Translating it yields CASALRRGTGELFF.

CDR3 DNA sequence: TGTGCCAGCAGCGTAACAGGGGGCCCCGAGCAGTACTTC. Translating it yields CASSVTGGPEQYF. The chain recombines TRBV5-4 with TRBJ2-7; 9 nucleotides line up with TRBD1. The germline V gene has CDR1 SGHNT and CDR2 YYREEE (reference sequence). This CDR3 region has 13 residues. Trimming at V came to 4 bases and at J to 6 bases, leaving 5 bases not matched to a gene.

The chain couples TRBV7-2 to TRBJ2-7; D is ambiguous. Trimming removed 0 bases from V and 0 bases from J, with 9 bases in between. This CDR3 contains 15 residues. Germline CDR1 SGHTA, CDR2 FQGNSA. CDR3 sequence: CASSLARVPSYEQYF. The DNA for the CDR3 is TGTGCCAGCAGCTTAGCCCGGGTCCCCTCCTACGAGCAGTACTTC.

The chain combines TRBV11-2 with TRBJ2-3; 15 bases fit TRBD2. The V and J ends lost 3 bases and 0 bases, in that order; junction bases with no gene match: 7. The germline V gene encodes CDR1 SGHAT and CDR2 FQNNGV. This CDR3 comprises 19 residues. Here the CDR3 reads CASSFPGLAGGISTDTQYF. As DNA, the CDR3 is TGTGCCAGCAGCTTCCCGGGACTAGCGGGAGGTATAAGCACAGATACGCAGTATTTT. The full variable domain, with the rest looked up from reference TRBV11-2 and TRBJ2-3, is EAGVAQSPRYKIIEKRQSVAFWCNPISGHATLYWYQQILGQGPKLLIQFQNNGVVDDSQLPKDRFSAERLKGVDSTLKIQPAKLEDSAVYLCASSFPGLAGGISTDTQYFGPGTRLTVL.

This chain connects TRBV28 to TRBJ1-5, with D uncertain. V lost 4 bases to trimming and J lost 5 bases, with 3 bases between them. Looked up from germline, CDR1 is MDHEN and CDR2 is SYDVKM. This CDR3 is 11 amino acids long. The CDR3 is CASSSYQPQHF. CDR3 DNA sequence: TGTGCCAGCAGTTCTTATCAGCCCCAGCATTTT.

This chain connects TRBV5-6 to TRBJ2-1; D unclear. In germline, CDR1 is SGHDT, CDR2 YYEEEE. The V end was cut by 2 bases, the J end by 0 bases, with 12 bases between. The CDR3 has 16 residues. CDR3 DNA sequence: TGTGCCAGCAGCTTCCATAGCTTTATCTCCTACAATGAGCAGTTCTTC. This translates into CASSFHSFISYNEQFF.

V gene TRBV6-1 combines with J gene TRBJ1-2, with D maybe TRBD1 (6 bases). V lost 5 bases to trimming and J lost 8 bases, with 9 bases between them. There are 11 residues in the CDR3. Germline assignment: CDR1 MNHNS and CDR2 SASEGT. The CDR3, as DNA: TGTGCCAGCAGTACCAGGGGCGGCTACACCTTC. Its translation: CASSTRGGYTF.

This rearrangement joins TRBV19 to TRBJ1-2; D is perhaps TRBD1 (6 bases). The CDR3 is 14 amino acids. The V gene's germline CDR1 is LNHDA and CDR2 SQIVND (reference sequence). V dropped 0 bases and J dropped 5 bases, with 10 bases sitting between them. DNA for the CDR3: TGTGCCAGTAGTATAGAAACAGGGACGTATGGCTACACCTTC. This gives the protein CASSIETGTYGYTF.

On this clone: This CDR3 is also generated by other DNA sequences in the sample. The CDR3 protein is CAWSTGQETQYF. In DNA, the CDR3 is TGTGCCTGGAGTACCGGCCAAGAGACCCAGTACTTC. The chain has TRBV30 and TRBJ2-5; D not certain. The CDR3 spans 12 residues. The V gene's germline CDR1 is GTSNPN and CDR2 SVGIG (reference sequence). V lost 2 bases and J 1 base, leaving 5 bases between the germline ends.

V is TRBV19 and J is TRBJ2-2; 12 positions agree with TRBD2. The CDR3 length is 15 residues. CDR1 LNHDA and CDR2 SQIVND come from the germline V gene (reference sequence). The V gene end was trimmed by 9 bases and the J gene end by 7 bases; junction bases not matched to a gene: 9. The CDR3 DNA reads TGTGCCAGCCAACGGACTAGCGGGAACTTCGGGGAGCTGTTTTTT. Amino acid sequence: CASQRTSGNFGELFF.

This sequence joins TRBV2 and TRBJ2-7; TRBD2 matches at 13 bases. V was pared by 6 bases and J by 7 bases, with 6 bases of the junction left unmatched. Germline V gene data show CDR1 as SNHLY and CDR2 as FYNNEI. The CDR3 length is 14 residues. CDR3 in amino acids: CASRRTSGSLEQYF. The DNA of the CDR3 is TGTGCCAGCAGGCGGACTAGCGGGAGCCTTGAGCAGTACTTC.

This rearrangement joins TRBV5-8 to TRBJ2-2; no firm D call. The CDR3 has 14 amino acids. Between the trimmed V and J ends, which lost 0 bases and 3 bases, there was a span of 6 bases. The germline gives CDR1 SGHTS, CDR2 YDEGEE. DNA for the CDR3: TGTGCCAGCAGCTTGGATAGGTACACCGGGGAGCTGTTTTTT. The encoded protein is CASSLDRYTGELFF.